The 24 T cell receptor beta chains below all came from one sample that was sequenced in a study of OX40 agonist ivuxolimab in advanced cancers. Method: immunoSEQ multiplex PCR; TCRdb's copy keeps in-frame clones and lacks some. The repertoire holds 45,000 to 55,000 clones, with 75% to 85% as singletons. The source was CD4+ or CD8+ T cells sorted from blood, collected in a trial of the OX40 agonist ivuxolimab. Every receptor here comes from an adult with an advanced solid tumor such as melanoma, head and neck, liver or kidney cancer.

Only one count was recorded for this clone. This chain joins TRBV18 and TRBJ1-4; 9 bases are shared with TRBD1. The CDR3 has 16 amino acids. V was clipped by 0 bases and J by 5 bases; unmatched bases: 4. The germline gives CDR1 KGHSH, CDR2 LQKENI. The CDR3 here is CASSPPLGQGNEKLFF. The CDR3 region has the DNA TGTGCCAGCTCACCACCTCTGGGACAGGGAAATGAAAAACTGTTTTTT.

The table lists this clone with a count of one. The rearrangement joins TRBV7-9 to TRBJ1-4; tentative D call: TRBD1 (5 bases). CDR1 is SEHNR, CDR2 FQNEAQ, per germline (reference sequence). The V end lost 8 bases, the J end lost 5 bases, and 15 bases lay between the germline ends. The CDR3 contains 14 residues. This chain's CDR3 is CASAWGTRNEKLFF. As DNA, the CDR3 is TGTGCCAGCGCCTGGGGCACCCGGAATGAAAAACTGTTTTTT.

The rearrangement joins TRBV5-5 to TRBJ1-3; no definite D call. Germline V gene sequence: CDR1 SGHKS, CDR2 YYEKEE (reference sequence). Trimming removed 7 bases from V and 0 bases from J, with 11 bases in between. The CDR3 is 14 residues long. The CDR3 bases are TGTGCCAGCTCCCCCGGCGTCTCTGGAAACACCATATATTTT. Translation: CASSPGVSGNTIYF.

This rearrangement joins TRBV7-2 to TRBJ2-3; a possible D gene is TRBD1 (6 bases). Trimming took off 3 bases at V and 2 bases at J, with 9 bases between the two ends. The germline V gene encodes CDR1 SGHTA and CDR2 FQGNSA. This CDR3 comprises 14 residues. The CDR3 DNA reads TGTGCCAGCAGCTTGGACAGACACACAGATACGCAGTATTTT. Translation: CASSLDRHTDTQYF.

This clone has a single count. The CDR3 DNA reads as TGTGCCACCAGCAGAGGTGGTAGCGTTGCCGAGCAGTACTTC. Encoded protein: CATSRGGSVAEQYF. The chain couples TRBV15 to TRBJ2-7; TRBD2 is a possible D gene (5 bases). In germline, CDR1 is LNHNV, CDR2 YYDKDF (reference sequence). CDR3 length equals 14 residues. Trimming shortened V by 1 base and J by 6 bases, and 13 bases separated the two germline ends. The whole variable domain, remainder taken from reference TRBV15 and TRBJ2-7, is DAMVIQNPRYQVTQFGKPVTLSCSQTLNHNVMYWYQQKSSQAPKLLFHYYDKDFNNEADTPDNFQSRRPNTSFCFLDIRSPGLGDTAMYLCATSRGGSVAEQYFGPGTRLTVT.

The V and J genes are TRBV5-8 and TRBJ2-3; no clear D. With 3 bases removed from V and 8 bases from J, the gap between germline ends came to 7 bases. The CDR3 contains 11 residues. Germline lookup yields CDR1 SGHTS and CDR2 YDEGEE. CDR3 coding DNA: TGTGCCAGCAGCTCGGTCGGTACGCAGTATTTT. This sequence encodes CASSSVGTQYF.

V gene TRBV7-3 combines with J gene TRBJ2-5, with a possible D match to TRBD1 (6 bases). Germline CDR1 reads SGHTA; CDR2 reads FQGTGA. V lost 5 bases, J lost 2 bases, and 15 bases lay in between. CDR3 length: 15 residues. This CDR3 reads CASSRSAGEQETQYF. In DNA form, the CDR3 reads TGTGCCAGCAGCCGGTCGGCAGGGGAGCAAGAGACCCAGTACTTC.

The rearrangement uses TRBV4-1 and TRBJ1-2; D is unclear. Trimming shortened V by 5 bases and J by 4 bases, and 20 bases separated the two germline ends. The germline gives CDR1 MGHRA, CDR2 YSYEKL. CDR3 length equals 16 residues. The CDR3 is CASSYNTNRKTYGYTF. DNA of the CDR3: TGCGCCAGCAGCTATAACACTAACCGAAAGACCTATGGCTACACCTTC.

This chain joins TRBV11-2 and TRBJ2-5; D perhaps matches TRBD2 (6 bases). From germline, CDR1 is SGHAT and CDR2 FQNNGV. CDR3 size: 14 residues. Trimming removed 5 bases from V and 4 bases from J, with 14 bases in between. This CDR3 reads CASSPSGLLETQYF. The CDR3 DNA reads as TGTGCCAGCAGCCCTTCGGGACTTTTAGAGACCCAGTACTTC.

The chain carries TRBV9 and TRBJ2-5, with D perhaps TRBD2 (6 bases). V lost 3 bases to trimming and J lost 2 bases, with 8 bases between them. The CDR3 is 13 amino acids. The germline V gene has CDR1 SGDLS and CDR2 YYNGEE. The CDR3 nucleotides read TGTGCCAGCAGCGGCGGGGTACAAGAGACCCAGTACTTC. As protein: CASSGGVQETQYF.

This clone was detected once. The CDR3 spells CASSLAGGESTDTQYF. In nucleotides, the CDR3 is TGTGCCAGCAGCTTAGCGGGGGGGGAGAGCACAGATACGCAGTATTTT. V usage is TRBV7-9 and J usage is TRBJ2-3; TRBD2 matches at 7 bases. V trimming: 0 bases; J trimming: 0 bases; junction bases outside the gene matches: 3. This CDR3 is built from 16 residues. Germline values: CDR1 SEHNR, CDR2 FQNEAQ (reference sequence).

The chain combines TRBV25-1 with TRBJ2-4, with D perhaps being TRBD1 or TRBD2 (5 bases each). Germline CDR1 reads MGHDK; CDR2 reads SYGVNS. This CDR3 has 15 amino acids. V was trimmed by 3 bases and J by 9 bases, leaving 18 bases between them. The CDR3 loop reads CASSDPLRGETIQYF. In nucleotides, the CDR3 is TGTGCCAGCAGTGATCCCCTTAGGGGAGAGACCATTCAGTACTTC.

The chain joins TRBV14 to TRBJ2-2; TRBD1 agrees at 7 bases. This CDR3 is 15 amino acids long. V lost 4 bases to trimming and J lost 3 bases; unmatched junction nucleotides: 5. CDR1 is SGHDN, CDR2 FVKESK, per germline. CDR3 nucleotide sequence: TGTGCCAGCAGCCGAAGAGACAGGGACACCGGGGAGCTGTTTTTT. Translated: CASSRRDRDTGELFF.

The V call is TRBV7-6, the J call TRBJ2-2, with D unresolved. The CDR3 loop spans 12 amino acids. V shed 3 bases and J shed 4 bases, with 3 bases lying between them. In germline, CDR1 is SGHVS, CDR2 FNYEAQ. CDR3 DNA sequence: TGTGCCAGCAGCTTCAGCACCGGGGAGCTGTTTTTT. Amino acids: CASSFSTGELFF.

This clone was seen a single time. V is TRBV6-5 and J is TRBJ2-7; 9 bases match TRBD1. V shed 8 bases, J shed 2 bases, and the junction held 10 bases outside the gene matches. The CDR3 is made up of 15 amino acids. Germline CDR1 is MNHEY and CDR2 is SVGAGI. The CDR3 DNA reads TGTGCCAGCCGAGACAGGGGGTATTTTACCTACGAGCAGTACTTC. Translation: CASRDRGYFTYEQYF.

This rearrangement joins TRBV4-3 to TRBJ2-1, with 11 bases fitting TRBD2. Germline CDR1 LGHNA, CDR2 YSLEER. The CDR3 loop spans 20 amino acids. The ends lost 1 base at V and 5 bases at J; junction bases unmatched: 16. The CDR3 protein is CASSQAQSWRLAGGHNEQFF. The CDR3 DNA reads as TGCGCCAGCAGCCAAGCCCAGTCGTGGAGGCTAGCGGGGGGACACAATGAGCAGTTCTTC.

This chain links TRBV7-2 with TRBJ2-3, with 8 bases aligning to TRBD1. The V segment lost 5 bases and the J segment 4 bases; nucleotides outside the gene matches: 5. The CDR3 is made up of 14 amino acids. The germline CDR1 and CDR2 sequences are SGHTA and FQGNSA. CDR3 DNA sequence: TGTGCCAGCAGCCCAGGACAGGGCCCAGATACGCAGTATTTT. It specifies CASSPGQGPDTQYF.

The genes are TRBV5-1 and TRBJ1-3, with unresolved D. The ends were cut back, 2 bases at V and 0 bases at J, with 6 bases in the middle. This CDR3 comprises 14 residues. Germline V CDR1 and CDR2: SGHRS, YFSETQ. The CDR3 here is CASSFDNSGNTIYF. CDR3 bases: TGCGCCAGCAGCTTTGACAACTCTGGAAACACCATATATTTT. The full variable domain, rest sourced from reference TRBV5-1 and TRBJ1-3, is KAGVTQTPRYLIKTRGQQVTLSCSPISGHRSVSWYQQTPGQGLQFLFEYFSETQRNKGNFPGRFSGRQFSNSRSEMNVSTLELGDSALYLCASSFDNSGNTIYFGEGSWLTVV.

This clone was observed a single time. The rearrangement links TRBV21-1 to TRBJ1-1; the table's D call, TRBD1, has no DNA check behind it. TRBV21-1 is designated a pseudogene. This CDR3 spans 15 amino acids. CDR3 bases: TGTGCCAGCACCAAAGCCGTCCCCCGAACAGGAGAAGCTTTCTTT. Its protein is CASTKAVPRTGEAFF.

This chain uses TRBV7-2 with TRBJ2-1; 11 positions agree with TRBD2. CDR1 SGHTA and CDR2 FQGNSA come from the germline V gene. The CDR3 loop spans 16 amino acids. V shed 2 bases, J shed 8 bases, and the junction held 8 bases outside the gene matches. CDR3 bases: TGTGCCAGCAGCTTATGGCTAGCGGGGGGAAGGGATGAGCAGTTCTTC. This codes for CASSLWLAGGRDEQFF.

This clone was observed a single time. The CDR3 reads CASSQEVGTGYTF. The CDR3 region has the DNA TGCGCCAGCAGCCAAGAGGTAGGGACCGGCTACACCTTC. The V and J genes are TRBV4-3 and TRBJ1-2; D perhaps matches TRBD1 (5 bases). Trimming stripped 0 bases from V and 8 bases from J, with 10 bases between. The length of the CDR3 is 13 residues. The germline V gene has CDR1 LGHNA and CDR2 YSLEER.

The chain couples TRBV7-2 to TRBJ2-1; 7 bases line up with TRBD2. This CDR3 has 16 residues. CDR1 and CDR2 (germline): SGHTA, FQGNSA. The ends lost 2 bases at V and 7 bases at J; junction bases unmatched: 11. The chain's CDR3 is CASSLPTGGVGNEQFF. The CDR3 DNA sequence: TGTGCCAGCAGCTTACCAACTGGGGGGGTAGGGAATGAGCAGTTCTTC. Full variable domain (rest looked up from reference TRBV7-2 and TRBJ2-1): GAGVSQSPSNKVTEKGKDVELRCDPISGHTALYWYRQSLGQGLEFLIYFQGNSAPDKSGLPSDRFSAERTGGSVSTLTIQRTQQEDSAVYLCASSLPTGGVGNEQFFGPGTRLTVL.

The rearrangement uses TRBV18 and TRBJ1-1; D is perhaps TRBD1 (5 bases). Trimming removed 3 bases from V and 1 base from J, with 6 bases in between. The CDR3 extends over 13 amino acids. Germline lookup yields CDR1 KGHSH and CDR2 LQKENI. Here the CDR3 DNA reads TGTGCCAGCTCACCTGGACAGAACACTGAAGCTTTCTTT. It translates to CASSPGQNTEAFF.

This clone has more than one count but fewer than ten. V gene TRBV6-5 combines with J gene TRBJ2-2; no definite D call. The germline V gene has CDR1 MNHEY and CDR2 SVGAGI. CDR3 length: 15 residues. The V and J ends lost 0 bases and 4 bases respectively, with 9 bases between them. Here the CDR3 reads CASSYSMDPTGELFF. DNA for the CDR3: TGTGCCAGCAGTTACTCGATGGACCCCACCGGGGAGCTGTTTTTT.